This T cell receptor beta chain was found in a study of beta chain features in type 1 diabetes. Expressed TCRB transcripts were sequenced because the isolated RNA had all been reverse transcribed beforehand. Some clones are missing from TCRdb's copy, which holds only in-frame ones; the method was immunoSEQ multiplex PCR. There are approximately 380,000 clones in the sample; less than 15% occur only once, and approximately 0.02% lies in the top ten. This clone has more than one count but fewer than ten. This CDR3 has 12 amino acids. CDR1 is SGHDN and CDR2 is FVKESK in the germline V gene. Trimming removed 1 base at V and 7 bases at J, with 4 bases between. CD4+ naive, central memory, regulatory and stem cell-like memory subsets were isolated by sorting on CD45RO/CCR7/CD25/CD127/CD95/CD27.

The V gene is TRBV14, the J gene TRBJ1-4; D not resolved. This receptor was identified in a woman under 30 in good health. The sequenced sample was naive CD4+ T cells from blood. For the CDR3, the DNA is TGTGCCAGCAGCCAAGGCGGTGAAAAACTGTTTTTT. Amino acids: CASSQGGEKLFF.